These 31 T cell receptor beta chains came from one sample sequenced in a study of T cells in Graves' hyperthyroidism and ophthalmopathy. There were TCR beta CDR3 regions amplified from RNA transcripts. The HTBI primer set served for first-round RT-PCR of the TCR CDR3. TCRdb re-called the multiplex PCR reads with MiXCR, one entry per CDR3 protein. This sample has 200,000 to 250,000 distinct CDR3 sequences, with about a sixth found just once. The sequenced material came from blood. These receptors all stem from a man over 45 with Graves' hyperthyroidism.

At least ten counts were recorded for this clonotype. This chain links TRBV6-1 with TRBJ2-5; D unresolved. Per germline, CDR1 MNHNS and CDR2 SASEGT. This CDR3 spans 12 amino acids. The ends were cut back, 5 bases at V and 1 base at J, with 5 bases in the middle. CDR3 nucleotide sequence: TGTGCCAGCAGTTATAGCCAAGAGACCCAGTACTTC. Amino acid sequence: CASSYSQETQYF.

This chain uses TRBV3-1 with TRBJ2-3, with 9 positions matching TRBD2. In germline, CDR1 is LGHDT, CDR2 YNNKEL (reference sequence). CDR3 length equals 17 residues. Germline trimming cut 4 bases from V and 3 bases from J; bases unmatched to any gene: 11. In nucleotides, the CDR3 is TGTGCCAGCAGCCTATGGAATAGCGGGAGTGGGACAGATACGCAGTATTTT. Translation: CASSLWNSGSGTDTQYF.

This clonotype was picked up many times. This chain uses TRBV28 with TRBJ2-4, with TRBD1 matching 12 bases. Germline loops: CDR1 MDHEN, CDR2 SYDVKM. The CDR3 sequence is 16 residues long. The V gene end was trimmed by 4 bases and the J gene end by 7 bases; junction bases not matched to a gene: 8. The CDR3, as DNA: TGTGCCAGCAGTTCCCCGGGACAGGGGGCTTGGAACATTCAGTACTTC. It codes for CASSSPGQGAWNIQYF.

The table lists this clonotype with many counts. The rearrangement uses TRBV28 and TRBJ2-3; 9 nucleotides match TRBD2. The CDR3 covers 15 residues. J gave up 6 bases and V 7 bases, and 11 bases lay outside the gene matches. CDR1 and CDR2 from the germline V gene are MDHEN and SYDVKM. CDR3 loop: CASNPFLAGVDTQYF. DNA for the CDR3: TGTGCCAGCAACCCGTTTTTAGCGGGAGTTGATACGCAGTATTTT.

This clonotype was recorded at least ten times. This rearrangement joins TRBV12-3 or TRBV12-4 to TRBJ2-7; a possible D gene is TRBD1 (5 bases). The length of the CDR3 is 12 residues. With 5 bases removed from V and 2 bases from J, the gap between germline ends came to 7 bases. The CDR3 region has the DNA TGTGCCAGCAGTCCAGGGACCTACGAGCAGTACTTC. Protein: CASSPGTYEQYF.

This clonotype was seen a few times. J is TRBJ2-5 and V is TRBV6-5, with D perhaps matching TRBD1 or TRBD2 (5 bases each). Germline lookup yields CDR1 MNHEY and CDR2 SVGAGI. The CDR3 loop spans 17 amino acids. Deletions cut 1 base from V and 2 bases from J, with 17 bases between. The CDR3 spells CASSYWNPGTAQETQYF. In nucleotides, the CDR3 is TGTGCCAGCAGTTACTGGAACCCCGGGACGGCACAAGAGACCCAGTACTTC.

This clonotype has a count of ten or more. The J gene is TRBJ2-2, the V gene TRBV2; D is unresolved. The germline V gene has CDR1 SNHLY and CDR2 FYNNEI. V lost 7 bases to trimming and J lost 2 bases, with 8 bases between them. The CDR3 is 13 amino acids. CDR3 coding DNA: TGTGCCAGCAACGGGCCCAACACCGGGGAGCTGTTTTTT. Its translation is CASNGPNTGELFF. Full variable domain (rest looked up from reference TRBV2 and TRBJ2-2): EPEVTQTPSHQVTQMGQEVILRCVPISNHLYFYWYRQILGQKVEFLVSFYNNEISEKSEIFDDQFSVERPDGSNFTLKIRSTKLEDSAMYFCASNGPNTGELFFGEGSRLTVL.

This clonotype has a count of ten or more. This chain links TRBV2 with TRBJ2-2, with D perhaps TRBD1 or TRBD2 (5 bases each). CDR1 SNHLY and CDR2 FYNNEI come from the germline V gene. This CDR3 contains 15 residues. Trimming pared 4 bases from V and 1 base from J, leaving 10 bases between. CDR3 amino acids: CASSAGGGNTGELFF. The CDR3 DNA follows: TGTGCCAGCAGTGCAGGTGGGGGGAACACCGGGGAGCTGTTTTTT.

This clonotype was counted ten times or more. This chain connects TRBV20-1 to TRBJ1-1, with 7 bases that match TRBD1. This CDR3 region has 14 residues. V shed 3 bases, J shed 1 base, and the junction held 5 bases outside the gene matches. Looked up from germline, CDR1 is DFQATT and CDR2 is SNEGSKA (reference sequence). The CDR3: CSARKQGRNTEAFF. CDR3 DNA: TGCAGTGCTAGGAAACAGGGGAGGAACACTGAAGCTTTCTTT.

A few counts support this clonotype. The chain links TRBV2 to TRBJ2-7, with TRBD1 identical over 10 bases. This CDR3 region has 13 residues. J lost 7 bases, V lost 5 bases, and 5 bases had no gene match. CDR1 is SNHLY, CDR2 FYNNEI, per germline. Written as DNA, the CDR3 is TGTGCCAGCAGTCGACAGGGGGCGGGGGAGCAGTACTTC. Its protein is CASSRQGAGEQYF.

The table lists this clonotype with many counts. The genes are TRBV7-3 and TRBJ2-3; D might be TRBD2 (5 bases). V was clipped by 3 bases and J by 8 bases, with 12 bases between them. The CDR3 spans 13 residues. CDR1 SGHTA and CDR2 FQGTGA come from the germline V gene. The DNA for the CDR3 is TGTGCCAGCAGCTTTCAGGCGGGCAGTACGCAGTATTTT. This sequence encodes CASSFQAGSTQYF.

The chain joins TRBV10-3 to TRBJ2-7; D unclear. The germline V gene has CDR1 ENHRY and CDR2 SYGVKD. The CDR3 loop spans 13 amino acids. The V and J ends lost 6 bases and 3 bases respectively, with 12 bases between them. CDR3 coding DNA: TGTGCCATCAGGACCTCAGTGAACTACGAGCAGTACTTC. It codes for CAIRTSVNYEQYF.

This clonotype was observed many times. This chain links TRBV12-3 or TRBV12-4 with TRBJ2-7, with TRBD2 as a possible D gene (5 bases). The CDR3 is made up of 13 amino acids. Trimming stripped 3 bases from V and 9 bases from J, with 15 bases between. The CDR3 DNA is TGTGCCAGCAGTTTCCTAAGAGGGCTAGGGCAGTACTTC. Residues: CASSFLRGLGQYF.

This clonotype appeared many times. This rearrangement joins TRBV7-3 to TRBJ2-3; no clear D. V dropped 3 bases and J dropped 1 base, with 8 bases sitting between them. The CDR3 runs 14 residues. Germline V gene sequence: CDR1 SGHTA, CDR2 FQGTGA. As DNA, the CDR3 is TGTGCCAGCAGCTTCAACAGTGGCACAGATACGCAGTATTTT. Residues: CASSFNSGTDTQYF.

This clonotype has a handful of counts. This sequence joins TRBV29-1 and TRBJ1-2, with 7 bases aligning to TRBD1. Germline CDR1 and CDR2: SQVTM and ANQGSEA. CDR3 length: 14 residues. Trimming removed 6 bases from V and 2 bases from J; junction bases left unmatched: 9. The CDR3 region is CSVAPGTANYGYTF. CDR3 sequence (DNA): TGCAGCGTCGCTCCAGGGACAGCCAACTATGGCTACACCTTC.

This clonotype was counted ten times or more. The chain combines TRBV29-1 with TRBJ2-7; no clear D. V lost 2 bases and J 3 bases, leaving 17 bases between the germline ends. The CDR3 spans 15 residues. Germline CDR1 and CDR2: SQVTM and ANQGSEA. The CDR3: CSVEIRGKQVYEQYF. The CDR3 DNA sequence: TGCAGCGTTGAAATACGTGGGAAGCAGGTCTACGAGCAGTACTTC.

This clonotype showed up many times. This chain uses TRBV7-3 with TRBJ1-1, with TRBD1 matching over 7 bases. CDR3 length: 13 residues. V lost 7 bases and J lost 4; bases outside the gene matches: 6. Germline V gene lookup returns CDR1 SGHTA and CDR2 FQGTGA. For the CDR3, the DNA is TGTGCCAGCATAAAGGCAGGGGGCACTGAAGCTTTCTTT. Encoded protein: CASIKAGGTEAFF.

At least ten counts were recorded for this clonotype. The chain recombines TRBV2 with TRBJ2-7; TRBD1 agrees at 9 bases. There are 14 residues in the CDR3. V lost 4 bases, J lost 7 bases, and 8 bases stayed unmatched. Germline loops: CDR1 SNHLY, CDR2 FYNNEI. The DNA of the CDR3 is TGTGCCAGCAGTGTCACAGGGGGCGAGGTGGAGCAGTACTTC. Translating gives CASSVTGGEVEQYF.

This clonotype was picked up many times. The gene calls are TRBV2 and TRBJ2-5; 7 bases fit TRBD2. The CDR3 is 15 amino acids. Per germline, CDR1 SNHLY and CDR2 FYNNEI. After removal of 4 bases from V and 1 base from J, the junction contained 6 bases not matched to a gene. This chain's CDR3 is CASSGASSGQETQYF. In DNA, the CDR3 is TGTGCCAGCAGTGGGGCCTCTAGCGGCCAAGAGACCCAGTACTTC.

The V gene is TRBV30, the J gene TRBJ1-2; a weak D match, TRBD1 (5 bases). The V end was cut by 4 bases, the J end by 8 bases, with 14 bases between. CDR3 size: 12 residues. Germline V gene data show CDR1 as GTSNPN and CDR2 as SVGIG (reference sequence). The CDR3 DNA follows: TGTGCCTGGACCCCAGGGTATGGGGGCTACACCTTC. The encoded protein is CAWTPGYGGYTF. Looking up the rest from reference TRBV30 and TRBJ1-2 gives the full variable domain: SQTIHQWPATLVQPVGSPLSLECTVEGTSNPNLYWYRQAAGRGLQLLFYSVGIGQISSEVPQNLSASRPQDRQFILSSKKLLLSDSGFYLCAWTPGYGGYTFGSGTRLTVV.

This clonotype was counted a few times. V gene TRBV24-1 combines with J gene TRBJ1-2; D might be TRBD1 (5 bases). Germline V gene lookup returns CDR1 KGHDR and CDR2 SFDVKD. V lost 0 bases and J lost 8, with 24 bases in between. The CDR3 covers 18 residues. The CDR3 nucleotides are TGTGCCACCAGTGATTTGAATCCTATCAAGGGGATTAATGGCGGCTACACCTTC. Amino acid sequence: CATSDLNPIKGINGGYTF.

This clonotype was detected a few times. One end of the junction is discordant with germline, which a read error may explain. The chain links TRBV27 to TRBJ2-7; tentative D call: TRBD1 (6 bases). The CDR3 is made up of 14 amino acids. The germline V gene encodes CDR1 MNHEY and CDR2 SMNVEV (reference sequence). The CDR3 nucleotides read TGTGCCAGCGGTTTGAGGCAGGGGTCCGCCGAGCAGTACTTC. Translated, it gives CASGLRQGSAEQYF.

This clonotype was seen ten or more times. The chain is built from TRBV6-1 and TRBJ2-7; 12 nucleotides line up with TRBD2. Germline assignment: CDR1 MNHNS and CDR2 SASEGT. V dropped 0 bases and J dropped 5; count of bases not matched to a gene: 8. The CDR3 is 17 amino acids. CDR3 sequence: CASSEAQETSGSNEQYF. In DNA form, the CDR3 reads TGTGCCAGCAGTGAAGCGCAAGAGACTAGCGGGAGCAACGAGCAGTACTTC.

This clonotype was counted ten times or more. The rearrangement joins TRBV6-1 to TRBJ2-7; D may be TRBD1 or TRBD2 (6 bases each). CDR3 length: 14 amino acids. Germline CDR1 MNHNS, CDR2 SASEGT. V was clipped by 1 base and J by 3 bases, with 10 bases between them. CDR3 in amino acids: CASSEVGGRYEQYF. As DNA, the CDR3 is TGTGCCAGCAGTGAAGTTGGGGGGCGCTACGAGCAGTACTTC.

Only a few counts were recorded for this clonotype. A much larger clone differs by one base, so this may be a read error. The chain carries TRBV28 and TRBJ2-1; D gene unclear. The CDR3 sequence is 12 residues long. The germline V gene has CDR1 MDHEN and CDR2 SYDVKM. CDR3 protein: CASSLSYNEQLF. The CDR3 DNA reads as TGTGCCAGCAGTTTATCGTACAATGAGCAGCTCTTC.

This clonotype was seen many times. CDR3 region: CASSLRQGNEKLFF. CDR3 sequence (DNA): TGTGCCAGCAGCTTAAGACAGGGGAATGAAAAACTGTTTTTT. This chain links TRBV7-9 with TRBJ1-4; 8 bases align to TRBD1. Losses at the gene ends were 2 bases for V and 5 bases for J; bases not matched to a gene: 1. In germline, CDR1 is SEHNR, CDR2 FQNEAQ (reference sequence). There are 14 residues in the CDR3.

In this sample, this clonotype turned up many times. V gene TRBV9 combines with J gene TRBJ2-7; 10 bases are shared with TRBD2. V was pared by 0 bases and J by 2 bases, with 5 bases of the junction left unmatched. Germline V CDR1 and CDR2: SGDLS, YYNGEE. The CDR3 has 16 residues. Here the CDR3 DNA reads TGTGCCAGCAGCGTAGATAGCGGGAGGTCGACCTACGAGCAGTACTTC. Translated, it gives CASSVDSGRSTYEQYF.

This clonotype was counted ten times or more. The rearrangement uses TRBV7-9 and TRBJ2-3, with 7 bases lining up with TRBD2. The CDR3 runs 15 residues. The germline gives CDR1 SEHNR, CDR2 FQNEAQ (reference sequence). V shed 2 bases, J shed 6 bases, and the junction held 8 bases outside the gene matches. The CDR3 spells CASSLFPGGVDTQYF. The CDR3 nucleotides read TGTGCCAGCAGCTTATTTCCGGGGGGAGTGGATACGCAGTATTTT.

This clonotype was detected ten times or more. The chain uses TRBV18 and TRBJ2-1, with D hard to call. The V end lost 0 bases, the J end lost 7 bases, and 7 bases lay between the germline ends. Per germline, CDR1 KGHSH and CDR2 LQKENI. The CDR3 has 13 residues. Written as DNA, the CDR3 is TGTGCCAGCTCACCACCGACTTGGAATGAGCAGTTCTTC. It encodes CASSPPTWNEQFF.

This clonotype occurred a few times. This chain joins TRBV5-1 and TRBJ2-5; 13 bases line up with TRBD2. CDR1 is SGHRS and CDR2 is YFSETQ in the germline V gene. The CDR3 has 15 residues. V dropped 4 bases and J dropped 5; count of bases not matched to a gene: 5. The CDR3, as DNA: TGCGCCAGCAGCGAGGGACTAGCGGGAATGGAGACCCAGTACTTC. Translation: CASSEGLAGMETQYF.

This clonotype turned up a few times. CDR3 region: CSARERVGNQPQHF. CDR3 bases: TGCAGTGCTAGAGAACGGGTTGGCAATCAGCCCCAGCATTTT. The V and J genes are TRBV20-1 and TRBJ1-5, with D unclear. The length of the CDR3 is 14 residues. CDR1 and CDR2 from the germline V gene are DFQATT and SNEGSKA (reference sequence). V dropped 0 bases and J dropped 2 bases, with 8 bases sitting between them.